This passage covers 31 T cell receptor beta chains from one sample sequenced in a study of cytomegalovirus exposure and HLA in healthy donors. Use of 60 Vbeta and 13 Jbeta primers characterized the PCR. Data came from immunoSEQ multiplex PCR; TCRdb stores just in-frame clones and leaves some out. This sample's clone table lists fewer than 85,000 clones. Sequenced sample: PBMCs. These receptors were collected from a man between 50 and 59 years old in good health and CMV-seropositive.

Written as DNA, the CDR3 is TGTGCCAGTAACCCGGGGATGAACACTGAAGCTTTCTTT. Its translation: CASNPGMNTEAFF. The chain joins TRBV19 to TRBJ1-1; D unclear. Germline values: CDR1 LNHDA, CDR2 SQIVND (reference sequence). CDR3 length equals 13 residues. Trimming cost V 7 bases and J 0 bases, with 9 bases left between them.

The rearrangement links TRBV7-9 to TRBJ1-2; D perhaps matches TRBD1 (5 bases). V lost 5 bases and J 2 bases, leaving 18 bases between the germline ends. CDR1 and CDR2 (germline): SEHNR, FQNEAQ (reference sequence). The CDR3 is 16 amino acids. CDR3 sequence (DNA): TGTGCCAGCAGCGAAAGCGGGCGTGGGGGGAACTATGGCTACACCTTC. This sequence encodes CASSESGRGGNYGYTF.

The chain combines TRBV5-1 with TRBJ2-2, with 8 bases aligning to TRBD1. Per the germline V gene, CDR1 is SGHRS and CDR2 is YFSETQ. This CDR3 is 15 amino acids long. Trimming at V came to 4 bases and at J to 7 bases, leaving 9 bases not matched to a gene. Here the CDR3 DNA reads TGCGCCAGCAGCCAGTCGACAGGGGAGCACGGGGAGCTGTTTTTT. This encodes CASSQSTGEHGELFF.

The chain recombines TRBV2 with TRBJ2-5, with D unresolved. V was clipped by 7 bases and J by 4 bases, with 16 bases between them. Germline CDR1 SNHLY, CDR2 FYNNEI. CDR3 length: 14 residues. The CDR3 protein is CASKSSETTETQYF. In DNA, the CDR3 is TGTGCCAGCAAAAGCTCGGAGACGACAGAGACCCAGTACTTC.

The V gene is TRBV29-1, the J gene TRBJ2-5; TRBD1 is a possible D gene (8 bases). This CDR3 is 15 amino acids long. Germline V CDR1 and CDR2: SQVTM, ANQGSEA. Trimming pared 6 bases from V and 5 bases from J, leaving 22 bases between. The CDR3 bases are TGCAGCGTCCGACAGGGGAGCGGGAAAACGGAGACCCAGTACTTC. Translated: CSVRQGSGKTETQYF.

This chain links TRBV18 with TRBJ2-7; maybe TRBD1 (6 bases). The ends were cut back, 4 bases at V and 1 base at J, with 17 bases in the middle. The CDR3 spans 16 residues. Germline V gives CDR1 KGHSH, CDR2 LQKENI. The DNA of the CDR3 is TGTGCCAGCTCACTCGATTACAGGGTTGGGTCCTACGAGCAGTACTTC. Protein: CASSLDYRVGSYEQYF.

This chain uses TRBV10-2 with TRBJ1-1; 12 bases agree with TRBD1. With V trimmed by 3 bases and J by 1 base, 15 bases remained unmatched. Germline V gene sequence: CDR1 WSHSY, CDR2 SAAADI. The CDR3 consists of 20 residues. CDR3 bases: TGCGCCAGCAGTGAATTGGTGCAGTGGGGGACAGGGGGCGGGAACACTGAAGCTTTCTTT. Translating it yields CASSELVQWGTGGGNTEAFF.

The chain joins TRBV6-1 to TRBJ2-7, with D perhaps TRBD1 (6 bases). The CDR3 covers 14 residues. Germline loops: CDR1 MNHNS, CDR2 SASEGT. The V end was cut by 6 bases, the J end by 6 bases, with 18 bases between. CDR3 sequence (DNA): TGTGCCAGCAGACAGGGTTTGACGCGCCTCGAGCAGTACTTC. Amino acid sequence: CASRQGLTRLEQYF.

The CDR3 DNA sequence: TGTGCCAGCAGCTTGAGGGACAGGGGTAGGGGCAATCAGCCCCAGCATTTT. Translating it yields CASSLRDRGRGNQPQHF. The chain recombines TRBV5-6 with TRBJ1-5, with TRBD1 identical over 10 bases. The ends lost 1 base at V and 2 bases at J; junction bases unmatched: 6. The length of the CDR3 is 17 residues. The germline V gene encodes CDR1 SGHDT and CDR2 YYEEEE.

The V call is TRBV6-6, the J call TRBJ1-1; 7 bases are a match to TRBD1. CDR3 length equals 15 residues. V was pared by 8 bases and J by 0 bases, with 9 bases of the junction left unmatched. Germline V lookup: CDR1 MNHNY, CDR2 SVGAGI (reference sequence). CDR3 amino acids: CASGRDSYLNTEAFF. The CDR3 nucleotides read TGTGCCAGCGGGCGGGACAGCTATTTGAACACTGAAGCTTTCTTT.

The CDR3 spells CASSEAGGRETQYF. The CDR3 nucleotides read TGTGCCAGCAGTGAAGCGGGGGGTAGGGAGACCCAGTACTTC. The J gene is TRBJ2-5, the V gene TRBV25-1; 8 nucleotides align to TRBD2. The V gene end was trimmed by 2 bases and the J gene end by 5 bases; junction bases not matched to a gene: 4. Per the germline V gene, CDR1 is MGHDK and CDR2 is SYGVNS. The CDR3 consists of 14 residues.

The chain carries TRBV27 and TRBJ1-5; TRBD1 might be the D (6 bases). The CDR3 consists of 15 residues. With 10 bases removed from V and 3 bases from J, the gap between germline ends came to 19 bases. Germline V lookup: CDR1 MNHEY, CDR2 SMNVEV (reference sequence). CDR3 sequence (DNA): TGTGCCACAAACCCCTCGGGGGGCCTCAATCAGCCCCAGCATTTT. Encoded protein: CATNPSGGLNQPQHF.

V gene TRBV7-9 combines with J gene TRBJ2-7; maybe TRBD1 (6 bases). The CDR3 runs to 14 residues. Germline V CDR1 and CDR2: SEHNR, FQNEAQ (reference sequence). The V end lost 4 bases, the J end lost 4 bases, and 14 bases lay between the germline ends. The DNA of the CDR3 is TGTGCCAGCAGCTCAGGGGTCCTCTTTTACGAGCAGTACTTC. It translates to CASSSGVLFYEQYF. The variable domain in full, completed from reference TRBV7-9 and TRBJ2-7, reads DTGVSQNPRHKITKRGQNVTFRCDPISEHNRLYWYRQTLGQGPEFLTYFQNEAQLEKSRLLSDRFSAERPKGSFSTLEIQRTEQGDSAMYLCASSSGVLFYEQYFGPGTRLTVT.

The genes are TRBV5-1 and TRBJ2-5; 9 bases match TRBD2. V gave up 0 bases and J gave up 2 bases; unmatched junction bases: 5. Germline CDR1 SGHRS, CDR2 YFSETQ. The CDR3 sequence is 16 residues long. CDR3 protein: CASSLGGRAPQETQYF. The DNA of the CDR3 is TGCGCCAGCAGCTTGGGCGGGAGGGCCCCACAAGAGACCCAGTACTTC.

V usage is TRBV18 and J usage is TRBJ1-1; D is ambiguous. This CDR3 is 13 amino acids long. Germline loops: CDR1 KGHSH, CDR2 LQKENI. V was cut by 5 bases and J by 8 bases, with 15 bases left in between. The CDR3 loop reads CASSESDVPEAFF. Written as DNA, the CDR3 is TGTGCCAGCTCAGAGAGCGACGTCCCAGAAGCTTTCTTT. The variable domain in full, with the rest retrieved from reference TRBV18 and TRBJ1-1, is NAGVMQNPRHLVRRRGQEARLRCSPMKGHSHVYWYRQLPEEGLKFMVYLQKENIIDESGMPKERFSAEFPKEGPSILRIQQVVRGDSAAYFCASSESDVPEAFFGQGTRLTVV.

This chain joins TRBV14 and TRBJ1-1; D not resolved. V shed 1 base and J shed 0 bases, with 9 bases lying between them. The CDR3 has 15 residues. Germline loops: CDR1 SGHDN, CDR2 FVKESK. As DNA, the CDR3 is TGTGCCAGCAGCCAAGGGTTAGTTATGAACACTGAAGCTTTCTTT. Amino acid sequence: CASSQGLVMNTEAFF.

The genes are TRBV5-1 and TRBJ2-1; 10 bases are shared with TRBD1. Losses at the gene ends were 4 bases for V and 4 bases for J; bases not matched to a gene: 5. The CDR3 has 15 residues. Germline V gene data show CDR1 as SGHRS and CDR2 as YFSETQ. CDR3 residues: CASSIDRGRYNEQFF. The CDR3 region has the DNA TGCGCCAGCAGCATTGACAGGGGGCGTTACAATGAGCAGTTCTTC.

DNA for the CDR3: TGTGCCAGCAGCCCGGGGGGAGGACAGGGGGCTGGGGTTGGCTACACCTTC. Protein: CASSPGGGQGAGVGYTF. The V call is TRBV5-4, the J call TRBJ1-2; 11 bases agree with TRBD1. Unmatched junction bases numbered 15, after V lost 4 bases and J lost 7 bases. The germline V gene has CDR1 SGHNT and CDR2 YYREEE (reference sequence). The CDR3 consists of 17 residues.

CDR3 region: CASKREVGDTEAFF. The CDR3, as DNA: TGTGCCAGCAAAAGGGAGGTGGGCGACACTGAAGCTTTCTTT. V gene TRBV2 combines with J gene TRBJ1-1; D is undetermined. From germline, CDR1 is SNHLY and CDR2 FYNNEI. CDR3 length: 14 amino acids. Deletions cut 7 bases from V and 3 bases from J, with 15 bases between.

V is TRBV5-1 and J is TRBJ2-7; TRBD2 might be the D (6 bases). The germline V gene has CDR1 SGHRS and CDR2 YFSETQ. There are 16 residues in the CDR3. The ends were cut back, 1 base at V and 2 bases at J, with 16 bases in the middle. The CDR3 sequence is CASSLRRSLAAYEQYF. For the CDR3, the DNA is TGCGCCAGCAGCTTGCGACGGTCCTTAGCGGCCTACGAGCAGTACTTC.

The genes are TRBV11-2 and TRBJ1-3; D perhaps matches TRBD1 (5 bases). Per germline, CDR1 SGHAT and CDR2 FQNNGV. Trimming left V 5 bases short and J 4 bases short, with 12 bases between. This CDR3 has 14 amino acids. The CDR3 region has the DNA TGTGCCAGCAGCCATACCAGGGCCGGAAACACCATATATTTT. This translates into CASSHTRAGNTIYF. The variable domain in full, with the rest retrieved from reference TRBV11-2 and TRBJ1-3, is EAGVAQSPRYKIIEKRQSVAFWCNPISGHATLYWYQQILGQGPKLLIQFQNNGVVDDSQLPKDRFSAERLKGVDSTLKIQPAKLEDSAVYLCASSHTRAGNTIYFGEGSWLTVV.

The V call is TRBV10-3, the J call TRBJ1-1, with D maybe TRBD1 (6 bases). V dropped 6 bases and J dropped 3 bases, with 8 bases sitting between them. The CDR3 runs to 12 residues. CDR1 and CDR2 from the germline V gene are ENHRY and SYGVKD. The CDR3 spells CAIRDSDTEAFF. In nucleotides, the CDR3 is TGTGCCATCAGGGACAGTGACACTGAAGCTTTCTTT.

The chain has TRBV5-1 and TRBJ2-3; D is undetermined. Between the trimmed V and J ends, which lost 7 bases and 1 base, there was a span of 13 bases. The germline V gene encodes CDR1 SGHRS and CDR2 YFSETQ. The CDR3 spans 14 residues. In DNA form, the CDR3 reads TGCGCCAGCCGACCGCGGCCGCGCACAGATACGCAGTATTTT. Translated: CASRPRPRTDTQYF.

The V call is TRBV5-4, the J call TRBJ2-5; 7 nucleotides line up with TRBD1. V was clipped by 0 bases and J by 4 bases; unmatched bases: 6. Looked up from germline, CDR1 is SGHNT and CDR2 is YYREEE (reference sequence). The CDR3 is 15 residues long. The CDR3 protein is CASSLAGTVGETQYF. CDR3 nucleotides: TGTGCCAGCAGCTTGGCCGGGACAGTTGGAGAGACCCAGTACTTC.

The chain recombines TRBV6-5 with TRBJ2-1, with TRBD2 matching over 12 bases. This CDR3 is 16 amino acids long. The germline gives CDR1 MNHEY, CDR2 SVGAGI. The V segment lost 0 bases and the J segment 11 bases; nucleotides outside the gene matches: 8. This CDR3 reads CASSYSYPSGGAKQFF. Here the CDR3 DNA reads TGTGCCAGCAGTTACTCGTATCCTAGCGGGGGGGCAAAGCAGTTCTTC.

The chain uses TRBV2 and TRBJ2-4, with a weak D call TRBD1 (6 bases). Trimming stripped 5 bases from V and 3 bases from J, with 20 bases between. Germline CDR1 reads SNHLY; CDR2 reads FYNNEI. The CDR3 covers 17 residues. In nucleotides, the CDR3 is TGTGCCAGCAGTTCCGGGACAATGGGGCGAAGCAAAAACATTCAGTACTTC. Protein: CASSSGTMGRSKNIQYF.

J is TRBJ2-7 and V is TRBV29-1, with D perhaps TRBD2 (6 bases). The CDR3 has 12 amino acids. Looked up from germline, CDR1 is SQVTM and CDR2 is ANQGSEA. V shed 7 bases and J shed 6 bases, with 16 bases lying between them. The CDR3 spells CSATTDYREQYF. The CDR3 nucleotides read TGCAGCGCCACCACGGACTACCGCGAGCAGTACTTC.

The rearrangement links TRBV13 to TRBJ2-3; D gene uncertain. The CDR3 is 15 residues long. V was trimmed by 4 bases and J by 1 base, leaving 12 bases between them. Per the germline V gene, CDR1 is PRHDT and CDR2 is FYEKMQ (reference sequence). This CDR3 is CASSSTEVGTDTQYF. The CDR3 nucleotides read TGTGCCAGCAGCTCGACTGAGGTTGGCACAGATACGCAGTATTTT.

The DNA of the CDR3 is TGCGCCAGCAGCCAACTTACAGGGCCGGGAAACACCATATATTTT. Encoded protein: CASSQLTGPGNTIYF. The gene calls are TRBV4-1 and TRBJ1-3, with D perhaps matching TRBD1 (6 bases). Germline CDR1 MGHRA, CDR2 YSYEKL. The length of the CDR3 is 15 residues. V shed 2 bases and J shed 4 bases, with 12 bases lying between them.

The chain is built from TRBV2 and TRBJ1-2; possible D gene TRBD1, 6 bases. The CDR3 has 12 residues. Germline CDR1 and CDR2: SNHLY and FYNNEI. V was pared by 4 bases and J by 8 bases, with 11 bases between. As DNA, the CDR3 is TGTGCCAGCAGTGGCGGGGGGGCCGGCTACACCTTC. It codes for CASSGGGAGYTF.

V is TRBV6-1 and J is TRBJ2-7, with 8 bases aligning to TRBD1. This CDR3 contains 16 residues. The junction had 14 bases not matched to a gene; V was cut back by 0 bases and J by 10 bases. Germline lookup yields CDR1 MNHNS and CDR2 SASEGT. The CDR3 loop reads CASSEALRGLGQGQYV. Written as DNA, the CDR3 is TGTGCCAGCAGTGAAGCACTCCGAGGCCTAGGACAGGGACAGTACGTC.